A single sample gave rise to the 10 T cell receptor beta chains below, sequenced in a study of blood T cells in healthy people across ages. Then a second PCR, running about 6 to 11 cycles, was carried out with a sample-barcoded 5' primer and a J-beta primer mix. TCRdb recomputed calls from the 5' RACE reads with MiXCR, one row per CDR3 protein. The sample lists fewer than 900,000 distinct CDR3 sequences; roughly 35% were seen once. Sequencing was carried out using blood. The receptors were gathered from a man aged 18 to 35 in good health.

This clonotype turned up a few times. This chain uses TRBV12-3 or TRBV12-4 with TRBJ1-2; D may be TRBD1 (6 bases). Deletions cut 5 bases from V and 2 bases from J, with 15 bases between. The CDR3 sequence is 15 residues long. DNA for the CDR3: TGTGCCAGCAGTCCCCCGTCGAGGGGGAACTATGGCTACACCTTC. This encodes CASSPPSRGNYGYTF.

The chain couples TRBV7-8 to TRBJ1-1, with D unclear. Trimming left V 3 bases short and J 6 bases short, with 17 bases between. The germline V gene has CDR1 SGHVS and CDR2 FQNEAQ. The CDR3 contains 15 residues. CDR3 DNA sequence: TGTGCCAGCAGCTTCGCCCAGTTGGGAGCAGCTGAAGCTTTCTTT. This sequence encodes CASSFAQLGAAEAFF.

This clonotype was observed at least ten times. The genes are TRBV25-1 and TRBJ1-2; no definite D call. The CDR3 is 12 residues long. V was shortened by 4 bases and J by 4 bases, with 7 bases between the two germline ends. In germline, CDR1 is MGHDK, CDR2 SYGVNS. The chain's CDR3 is CASSVQSYGYTF. DNA for the CDR3: TGTGCCAGCAGTGTACAGAGCTATGGCTACACCTTC.

This clonotype showed up just a few times. The gene calls are TRBV7-2 and TRBJ1-2; D is perhaps TRBD1 (6 bases). In germline, CDR1 is SGHTA, CDR2 FQGNSA. Between the trimmed V and J ends, which lost 0 bases and 4 bases, there was a span of 12 bases. This CDR3 is built from 15 residues. CDR3 coding DNA: TGTGCCAGCAGCTTAGCGGTAACAGGGAGCTATGGCTACACCTTC. As protein: CASSLAVTGSYGYTF. Complete variable domain (other parts from reference TRBV7-2 and TRBJ1-2): GAGVSQSPSNKVTEKGKDVELRCDPISGHTALYWYRQSLGQGLEFLIYFQGNSAPDKSGLPSDRFSAERTGGSVSTLTIQRTQQEDSAVYLCASSLAVTGSYGYTFGSGTRLTVV.

In the case of this clonotype: This clone may be a read error of a much larger clone one base away. The chain combines TRBV11-1 with TRBJ2-3; TRBD1 aligns across 9 bases. The V segment lost 2 bases and the J segment 14 bases; nucleotides outside the gene matches: 8. The CDR3 covers 13 residues. CDR1 SGHAT and CDR2 FQDESV come from the germline V gene (reference sequence). The CDR3 reads CASSLSWDRVPYF. CDR3 sequence (DNA): TGTGCCAGCAGCTTAAGCTGGGACAGGGTACCGTATTTT.

This clonotype has a count of ten or more. The genes are TRBV5-1 and TRBJ2-1, with 7 bases that match TRBD2. Looked up from germline, CDR1 is SGHRS and CDR2 is YFSETQ. V was pared by 2 bases and J by 0 bases, with 5 bases of the junction left unmatched. The CDR3 runs to 16 residues. The CDR3 here is CASSFREAASYNEQFF. In nucleotides, the CDR3 is TGCGCCAGCAGCTTTCGGGAGGCGGCCTCCTACAATGAGCAGTTCTTC.

Concerning this clonotype itself: One end of the junction varies from germline; a read error may be responsible. The chain has TRBV12-3 or TRBV12-4 and TRBJ1-2, with TRBD1 matching 8 bases. This CDR3 comprises 13 residues. CDR3 bases: TGTACCAGCAGCCCTTATGCAGGGGGCGGCTACACCTTC. Its translation: CTSSPYAGGGYTF.

The J gene is TRBJ1-2, the V gene TRBV4-2; D gene uncertain. CDR1 and CDR2 from the germline V gene are LGHNA and YNFKEQ. V shed 4 bases and J shed 8 bases, with 17 bases lying between them. The CDR3 runs to 14 residues. CDR3 DNA: TGTGCCAGCAGCCCCAGAGGGTCCAAGTCGGGCTACACCTTC. This translates into CASSPRGSKSGYTF.

The genes are TRBV7-3 and TRBJ1-1, with TRBD1 matching over 11 bases. Losses at the gene ends were 5 bases for V and 6 bases for J; bases not matched to a gene: 5. The CDR3 runs 14 residues. Germline V gives CDR1 SGHTA, CDR2 FQGTGA. The CDR3 sequence: CASSPQGQGAEAFF. In DNA form, the CDR3 reads TGTGCCAGCAGCCCGCAGGGACAGGGGGCTGAAGCTTTCTTT. The full variable domain, with the rest looked up from reference TRBV7-3 and TRBJ1-1, is GAGVSQTPSNKVTEKGKYVELRCDPISGHTALYWYRQSLGQGPEFLIYFQGTGAADDSGLPNDRFFAVRPEGSVSTLKIQRTERGDSAVYLCASSPQGQGAEAFFGQGTRLTVV.

This clonotype has only a few counts. This chain uses TRBV20-1 with TRBJ1-5; D might be TRBD1 (5 bases). The V end was cut by 3 bases, the J end by 0 bases, with 12 bases between. This CDR3 is built from 15 residues. Germline lookup yields CDR1 DFQATT and CDR2 SNEGSKA (reference sequence). The CDR3 nucleotides are TGCAGTGCTAGCCTTGACAGACATAGCAATCAGCCCCAGCATTTT. It yields the protein CSASLDRHSNQPQHF.